The T cell receptor (beta chain) described here comes from a study of OX40 agonist ivuxolimab in advanced cancers. Study results and caveats: The antigen specificity of the peripheral T cells (those that were expanded) was not determined.

The table came from immunoSEQ multiplex PCR; TCRdb's copy has only in-frame clones and leaves some out. The data show 85,000 to 90,000 clones, about 85% seen once. This clone appeared many times. Antigen specificity is unknown. The sequencing used CD4+ or CD8+ T cells sorted from blood, collected in a trial of the OX40 agonist ivuxolimab. The source of this sequence is an adult with an advanced solid tumor such as melanoma, head and neck, liver or kidney cancer.

The CDR3 DNA reads TGTGCCAGTAGTATAGTTACCGGGACAGGGGGTGAAGGCTACACCTTC. Its protein is CASSIVTGTGGEGYTF. The chain is built from TRBV19 and TRBJ1-2; 11 bases fit TRBD1. The junction had 9 bases not matched to a gene; V was cut back by 1 base and J by 8 bases. Germline V gene lookup returns CDR1 LNHDA and CDR2 SQIVND (reference sequence). The CDR3 is 16 amino acids. The variable domain in full, with the rest retrieved from reference TRBV19 and TRBJ1-2, is DGGITQSPKYLFRKEGQNVTLSCEQNLNHDAMYWYRQDPGQGLRLIYYSQIVNDFQKGDIAEGYSVSREKKESFPLTVTSAQKNPTAFYLCASSIVTGTGGEGYTFGSGTRLTVV.